A selection of T cell receptor beta chains follows, all from one sample in a study of persistence of HIV-infected CD4 T cells. TCRdb's table, derived via immunoSEQ multiplex PCR, lists solely in-frame clones and lacks some. The repertoire holds 40,000 to 55,000 clones, with 88% as singletons. These receptors have no identified antigens. The input for sequencing was CD4+ T cells sorted from PBMCs after approximately 19-hour stimulation, taken from a patient who received antiretroviral therapy. Receptor source: an adult woman with HIV who was CMV-seropositive. Both conserved end residues are part of each CDR3. A D gene is named only where the DNA matches it firmly. The size entry is marked missing in some rows and otherwise reads once, few, many or a size class.

J: TRBJ1-6; D: TRBD1; V: TRBV5-1; size: NA; CDR3: CASSLDGQENSPLHF; DNA: TGCGCCAGCAGCTTGGATGGACAGGAGAATTCACCCCTCCACTTT
J: TRBJ1-2; D: NA; V: TRBV6-6; size: NA; CDR3: CASSGTRDYGYTF; DNA: TGTGCCAGCAGTGGGACCAGAGACTATGGCTACACCTTC
J: TRBJ1-2; D: NA; V: TRBV10-3; size: NA; CDR3: CAISDREDYGYTF; DNA: TGTGCCATCAGTGACAGGGAAGACTATGGCTACACCTTC
J: TRBJ2-3; D: NA; V: TRBV9; size: NA; CDR3: CASSSGPRHTDTQYF; DNA: TGTGCCAGCAGCTCTGGACCGAGGCACACAGATACGCAGTATTTT
J: TRBJ1-1; D: NA; V: TRBV4-2; size: NA; CDR3: CASSHHTGSDTEAFF; DNA: TGTGCCAGCAGCCACCACACAGGGAGTGACACTGAAGCTTTCTTT
J: TRBJ2-3; D: NA; V: TRBV6-5; size: NA; CDR3: CASSFGTDTQYF; DNA: TGTGCCAGCAGTTTCGGCACAGATACGCAGTATTTT
J: TRBJ1-6; D: NA; V: TRBV15; size: few; CDR3: CATSREPHSPLHF; DNA: TGTGCCACCAGCAGAGAGCCCCATTCACCCCTCCACTTT
J: TRBJ1-2; D: NA; V: TRBV9; size: NA; CDR3: CASSPRVTSYGYTF; DNA: TGTGCCAGCAGCCCGAGGGTTACAAGCTATGGCTACACCTTC
J: TRBJ1-5; D: NA; V: TRBV6-5; size: NA; CDR3: CASSRQNSNQPQHF; DNA: TGTGCCAGCAGTCGCCAGAATAGCAATCAGCCCCAGCATTTT
J: TRBJ2-5; D: NA; V: TRBV5-1; size: NA; CDR3: CASSPTGSLRETQYF; DNA: TGCGCCAGCAGTCCCACCGGGAGTTTGAGGGAGACCCAGTACTTC
J: TRBJ1-4; D: NA; V: TRBV3-1/TRBV3-2; size: NA; CDR3: CASSQDLSGVKNCFF; DNA: NA
J: TRBJ1-5; D: TRBD1; V: TRBV18; size: NA; CDR3: CASSENRGLEQPQHF; DNA: TGTGCCAGCTCAGAGAACAGGGGGCTTGAGCAGCCCCAGCATTTT
J: TRBJ2-1; D: NA; V: TRBV15; size: few; CDR3: CATPPFNEQFF; DNA: TGTGCCACCCCCCCCTTTAATGAGCAGTTCTTC
J: TRBJ2-1; D: NA; V: TRBV2; size: NA; CDR3: CASSVGTYNEQFF; DNA: TGTGCCAGCAGTGTCGGCACCTACAATGAGCAGTTCTTC
J: TRBJ1-2; D: NA; V: TRBV27; size: NA; CDR3: CASSLGANYGYTF; DNA: TGTGCCAGCAGTTTAGGAGCGAACTATGGCTACACCTTC
J: TRBJ1-1; D: NA; V: TRBV6-5; size: once; CDR3: CASSYEGGHTEAFF; DNA: TGTGCCAGCAGTTACGAGGGGGGGCACACTGAAGCTTTCTTT
J: TRBJ1-4; D: NA; V: TRBV6-5; size: NA; CDR3: CASRRTLGVNEKLFF; DNA: TGTGCCAGCAGACGGACACTGGGGGTTAATGAAAAACTGTTTTTT
J: TRBJ1-2; D: NA; V: TRBV12-3/TRBV12-4; size: NA; CDR3: CASSLRDPYGYTF; DNA: TGTGCCAGCAGTTTACGGGACCCATATGGCTACACCTTC
J: TRBJ1-6; D: NA; V: TRBV4-2; size: NA; CDR3: CASSQGNRVHSPLHF; DNA: TGTGCCAGCAGCCAAGGAAACAGGGTACATTCACCCCTCCACTTT
J: TRBJ2-3; D: NA; V: TRBV24-1; size: NA; CDR3: CATSDSMVQADTQYF; DNA: TGTGCCACCAGTGATTCCATGGTTCAGGCCGATACGCAGTATTTT
J: TRBJ1-5; D: TRBD1; V: TRBV2; size: NA; CDR3: CASSEQGGGQPQHF; DNA: TGTGCCAGCAGTGAGCAGGGGGGGGGTCAGCCCCAGCATTTT
J: TRBJ1-5; D: NA; V: TRBV29-1; size: NA; CDR3: CSARRTANQPQHF; DNA: TGCAGCGCCCGTAGGACGGCAAATCAGCCCCAGCATTTT
J: TRBJ2-1; D: NA; V: TRBV2; size: NA; CDR3: CASSAQGMNEQFF; DNA: TGTGCCAGCAGTGCACAGGGTATGAATGAGCAGTTCTTC
J: TRBJ1-1; D: NA; V: TRBV30; size: NA; CDR3: CAWSHLTEAFF; DNA: TGTGCCTGGAGTCATCTAACTGAAGCTTTCTTT
J: TRBJ1-1; D: NA; V: TRBV9; size: NA; CDR3: CASSVGRVGATEAFF; DNA: TGTGCCAGCAGCGTTGGCAGGGTCGGGGCCACTGAAGCTTTCTTT
J: TRBJ2-4; D: NA; V: TRBV2; size: NA; CDR3: CASSDENIQYF; DNA: TGTGCCAGCAGTGACGAAAACATTCAGTACTTC
J: TRBJ2-1; D: NA; V: TRBV6-1; size: NA; CDR3: CASSEIRRRYNEQFF; DNA: TGTGCCAGCAGTGAAATCCGTCGTCGTTACAATGAGCAGTTCTTC
J: TRBJ2-1; D: NA; V: TRBV14; size: NA; CDR3: CASRRTPGNEQFF; DNA: TGTGCCAGCAGACGGACCCCGGGGAATGAGCAGTTCTTC
J: TRBJ2-7; D: NA; V: TRBV2; size: NA; CDR3: CASSLDIYDEQYF; DNA: TGTGCCAGCAGCCTGGACATATACGACGAGCAGTACTTC
J: TRBJ2-2; D: NA; V: TRBV12-5; size: NA; CDR3: CASGLVRGLDTGELFF; DNA: TGTGCTAGTGGTTTGGTACGGGGGCTTGACACCGGGGAGCTGTTTTTT
J: TRBJ1-2; D: NA; V: TRBV19; size: NA; CDR3: CASSMGDSSIYGYTF; DNA: TGTGCCAGTAGTATGGGGGACTCAAGTATCTATGGCTACACCTTC
J: TRBJ2-1; D: TRBD1; V: TRBV7-3; size: NA; CDR3: CASSLDRDREQFF; DNA: TGTGCCAGCAGCTTAGACAGGGACCGTGAGCAGTTCTTC
J: TRBJ2-1; D: NA; V: TRBV12-3/TRBV12-4; size: NA; CDR3: CASVSAGAGEQFF; DNA: TGTGCCAGCGTCTCCGCAGGGGCAGGTGAGCAGTTCTTC
J: TRBJ1-2; D: NA; V: TRBV19; size: NA; CDR3: CASSTSHNYGYTF; DNA: TGTGCCAGTAGTACCAGTCATAACTATGGCTACACCTTC
J: TRBJ2-1; D: NA; V: TRBV29-1; size: NA; CDR3: CSGRKADSYNEQFF; DNA: TGCAGCGGAAGAAAAGCGGATTCCTACAATGAGCAGTTCTTC
J: TRBJ1-4; D: NA; V: TRBV4-1; size: NA; CDR3: CASSQAGTKNEKLFF; DNA: TGCGCCAGCAGCCAGGCCGGGACCAAAAATGAAAAACTGTTTTTT
J: TRBJ1-2; D: TRBD1; V: TRBV28; size: NA; CDR3: CASSPQTGLGYGYTF; DNA: TGTGCCAGCAGTCCTCAGACAGGGTTGGGATATGGCTACACCTTC
J: TRBJ2-2; D: TRBD1; V: TRBV5-1; size: NA; CDR3: CASSPTPGQGRTGELFF; DNA: TGCGCCAGCAGCCCAACCCCGGGACAGGGGAGGACCGGGGAGCTGTTTTTT
J: TRBJ1-5; D: NA; V: TRBV10-3; size: few; CDR3: CATRISTGNLKEPQHF; DNA: TGTGCCACCCGAATATCAACAGGGAACCTAAAGGAGCCCCAGCATTTT
J: TRBJ1-5; D: NA; V: TRBV5-8; size: NA; CDR3: CASSGEVAGNQPQHF; DNA: TGTGCCAGCAGTGGGGAGGTCGCCGGTAATCAGCCCCAGCATTTT
J: TRBJ1-1; D: TRBD1; V: TRBV3-1/TRBV3-2; size: NA; CDR3: CASSREDRATEAFF; DNA: TGTGCCAGCAGCCGGGAAGACAGGGCCACTGAAGCTTTCTTT
J: TRBJ2-7; D: TRBD2; V: TRBV6-1; size: once; CDR3: CASSALGGGLAGLSSYEQYF; DNA: TGTGCCAGCAGTGCCCTGGGCGGGGGACTAGCGGGGCTTAGTTCCTACGAGCAGTACTTC
J: TRBJ2-3; D: NA; V: TRBV5-1; size: NA; CDR3: CASQTESSTDTQYF; DNA: TGCGCCAGCCAGACGGAGTCTAGCACAGATACGCAGTATTTT